At least ten counts were recorded for the clone carrying this T cell receptor (beta chain). This record comes from a study of early T cells in non-severe SARS-CoV-2 infection. TCRdb ran MiXCR on the 5' RACE reads and lists one entry per CDR3 protein. The table includes more than 60,000 distinct CDR3 sequences, around 4.9% detected once. V was cut by 5 bases and J by 7 bases, with 14 bases left in between. The CDR3 runs 14 residues. CDR1 ENHRY and CDR2 SYGVKD come from the germline V gene. This TCR was recovered from an adult who was a healthcare worker with PCR-confirmed SARS-CoV-2 infection or an uninfected control (not recorded which). This rearrangement joins TRBV10-3 to TRBJ1-4; D is possibly TRBD1 (6 bases). Material for sequencing was whole blood. In DNA form, the CDR3 reads TGTGCCATCAGTAGTAACAGGGAGGCTGAAAAACTGTTTTTT. This translates into CAISSNREAEKLFF.